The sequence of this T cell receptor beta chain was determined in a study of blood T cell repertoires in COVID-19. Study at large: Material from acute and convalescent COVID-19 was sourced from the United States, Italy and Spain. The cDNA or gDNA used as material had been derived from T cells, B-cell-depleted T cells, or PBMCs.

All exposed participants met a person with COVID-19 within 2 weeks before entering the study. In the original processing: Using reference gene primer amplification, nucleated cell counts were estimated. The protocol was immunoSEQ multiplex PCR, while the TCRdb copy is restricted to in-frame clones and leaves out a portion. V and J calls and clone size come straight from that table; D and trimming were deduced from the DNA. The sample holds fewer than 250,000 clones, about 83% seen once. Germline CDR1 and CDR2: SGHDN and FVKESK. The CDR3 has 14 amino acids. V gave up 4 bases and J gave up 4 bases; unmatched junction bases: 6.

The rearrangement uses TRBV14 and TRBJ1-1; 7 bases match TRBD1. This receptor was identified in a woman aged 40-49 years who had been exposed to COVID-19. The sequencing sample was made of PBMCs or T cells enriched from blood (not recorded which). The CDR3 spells CASSLVDRVTEAFF. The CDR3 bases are TGTGCCAGCAGCCTCGTTGACAGGGTCACTGAAGCTTTCTTT. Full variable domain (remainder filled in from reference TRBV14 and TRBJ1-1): EAGVTQFPSHSVIEKGQTVTLRCDPISGHDNLYWYRRVMGKEIKFLLHFVKESKQDESGMPNNRFLAERTGGTYSTLKVQPAELEDSGVYFCASSLVDRVTEAFFGQGTRLTVV.